This T cell receptor (beta chain) emerged from a study of cytomegalovirus exposure and HLA in healthy donors. PCR employed 60 Vbeta and 13 Jbeta primers. The repertoire was sequenced with immunoSEQ multiplex PCR; TCRdb's copy has only in-frame clones and lacks some. The table records around 100,000 clones, about 80% of them present only once. Germline loops: CDR1 MNHEY, CDR2 SVGAGI. Deletions cut 10 bases from V and 1 base from J, with 13 bases between. The CDR3 has 13 amino acids. The clonotype comes from a man aged 25 to 45 in good health and CMV-seronegative. This chain joins TRBV6-5 and TRBJ1-1; D is ambiguous. The specimen was PBMCs. Here the CDR3 DNA reads TGTGCCACCCAAGCCCTGAGGAACACTGAAGCTTTCTTT. Protein sequence: CATQALRNTEAFF.